The T cell receptor beta chain under discussion was sequenced for a study of regulatory T cells in long-lasting Graves disease. iRepertoire HTBI primers and Arm-PCR of CDR3 regions built TCR beta libraries. TCRdb reprocessed the multiplex PCR reads via MiXCR and lists one record per CDR3 protein. Among about 430,000 distinct CDR3 sequences listed, 15% were seen once. The table lists this clonotype with many counts. Time point of the sample: newly diagnosed GD, antithyroid drugs for less than 3 months. Preparation of the TCR library used RNA extracted from PBMCs. Germline CDR1 SEHNR, CDR2 FQNEAQ (reference sequence). V shed 2 bases and J shed 5 bases, with 21 bases lying between them. The CDR3 has 17 amino acids. In addition, the sample was reused for a study of T cells in Graves' hyperthyroidism and ophthalmopathy. That source reports: Hyperthyroidism patients were newly diagnosed, had disease duration under 2 months, and were aged 18 to 65 years. TCR CDR3 regions were first amplified by RT-PCR with HTBI primers. From stable hyperthyroidism, ophthalmopathy was separated by a 13 V-J model. Before onset, ophthalmopathy was predicted by the model a median approximately 6.5 months earlier.

V gene TRBV7-9 combines with J gene TRBJ2-5, with D maybe TRBD2 (7 bases). This TCR was recovered from a woman in her thirties or forties with Graves disease. The sample consisted of peripheral blood mononuclear cells (PBMCs), taken at new diagnosis, from a patient treated with antithyroid drugs. Here the CDR3 DNA reads TGTGCCAGCAGCTTAAGGCCTCGCGGGGGCCCCCAGGAGACCCAGTACTTC. Translating gives CASSLRPRGGPQETQYF.